Shown below are 11 T cell receptor beta chains from a single sample sequenced in a study of shared clonotypes between healthy human individuals. Produced via immunoSEQ multiplex PCR; TCRdb's table is partial and in-frame only. The sample has under 850,000 clones, nearly 95% seen once. Naive CD8 cells were CD45RO-negative, positively selected for CCR7, excluding terminally differentiated effector memory CD45RA+ cells. The sample comprised naive CD8+ T cells sorted from blood. Every receptor here comes from a man aged 25-45 years in good health.

This clone was seen just once. The rearrangement links TRBV30 to TRBJ1-1; no clear D gene. The ends were cut back, 0 bases at V and 0 bases at J, with 8 bases in the middle. The germline V gene encodes CDR1 GTSNPN and CDR2 SVGIG (reference sequence). The CDR3 has 14 amino acids. The CDR3 DNA sequence: TGTGCCTGGAGTGTGGCGGGGATGAACACTGAAGCTTTCTTT. This translates into CAWSVAGMNTEAFF.

V gene TRBV2 combines with J gene TRBJ1-5; D is undetermined. From germline, CDR1 is SNHLY and CDR2 FYNNEI. V lost 7 bases to trimming and J lost 2 bases, with 12 bases between them. CDR3 length: 14 amino acids. CDR3 protein: CASTRWGGNQPQHF. CDR3 DNA sequence: TGTGCCAGCACCAGGTGGGGTGGCAATCAGCCCCAGCATTTT.

This chain joins TRBV10-3 and TRBJ2-6; D is possibly TRBD2 (5 bases). Trimming took off 4 bases at V and 7 bases at J, with 17 bases between the two ends. The CDR3 totals 16 residues. Germline CDR1 reads ENHRY; CDR2 reads SYGVKD. The CDR3 loop reads CAISAFSDFPANVLTF. The CDR3 bases are TGTGCCATCAGTGCTTTTAGCGATTTCCCCGCCAACGTCCTGACTTTC.

The gene calls are TRBV7-8 and TRBJ2-7, with a possible D match to TRBD2 (5 bases). Trimming stripped 7 bases from V and 2 bases from J, with 12 bases between. The CDR3 is 13 amino acids. Per germline, CDR1 SGHVS and CDR2 FQNEAQ. The CDR3 coding sequence is TGTGCCAGCAATATGGGAGTACCCTACGAGCAGTACTTC. It translates to CASNMGVPYEQYF. The complete variable domain, with remaining parts taken from reference TRBV7-8 and TRBJ2-7, reads GAGVSQSPRYKVAKRGQDVALRCDPISGHVSLFWYQQALGQGPEFLTYFQNEAQLDKSGLPSDRFFAERPEGSVSTLKIQRTQQEDSAVYLCASNMGVPYEQYFGPGTRLTVT.

This chain uses TRBV21-1 with TRBJ2-2; TRBD1 is the table's D call and was not checked against the DNA. TRBV21-1 is flagged as a pseudogene. The length of the CDR3 is 14 residues. For the CDR3, the DNA is TGTGCCAGCAGCACCCGACAGAACACCGGGGAGCTGTTTTTT. Encoded protein: CASSTRQNTGELFF.

About this clone itself: Other DNA sequences from this sample encode an identical CDR3 as well. CDR3 bases: TGTGCCAGCAGTTACTCAGGGGGTAACACCGGGGAGCTGTTTTTT. Amino acids: CASSYSGGNTGELFF. The J gene is TRBJ2-2, the V gene TRBV6-5; D possibly corresponds to TRBD1 (6 bases). This CDR3 has 15 amino acids. Deletions cut 0 bases from V and 2 bases from J, with 7 bases between. Germline values: CDR1 MNHEY, CDR2 SVGAGI.

The rearrangement joins TRBV7-9 to TRBJ2-1; a possible D gene is TRBD2 (5 bases). The germline gives CDR1 SEHNR, CDR2 FQNEAQ (reference sequence). The CDR3 is 14 amino acids. Deletions cut 1 base from V and 6 bases from J, with 10 bases between. This CDR3 is CASSLVVASNEQFF. The CDR3 coding sequence is TGTGCCAGCAGCTTAGTAGTAGCGAGCAATGAGCAGTTCTTC. Variable domain in full (rest from reference TRBV7-9 and TRBJ2-1): DTGVSQNPRHKITKRGQNVTFRCDPISEHNRLYWYRQTLGQGPEFLTYFQNEAQLEKSRLLSDRFSAERPKGSFSTLEIQRTEQGDSAMYLCASSLVVASNEQFFGPGTRLTVL.

A few counts support this clone. V usage is TRBV5-6 and J usage is TRBJ2-7; 16 nucleotides agree with TRBD2. V lost 0 bases to trimming and J lost 5 bases; unmatched junction nucleotides: 8. From germline, CDR1 is SGHDT and CDR2 YYEEEE. The CDR3 runs 18 residues. The CDR3 DNA reads TGTGCCAGCAGCTTGGGCCGGGGGACTAGCGGGAGGGTGAACGAGCAGTACTTC. Amino acids: CASSLGRGTSGRVNEQYF.

The chain has TRBV12-2 and TRBJ1-2. TRBV12-2 is deemed a pseudogene. The CDR3 runs to 14 residues. In DNA form, the CDR3 reads TGTGCAAGTCGCCCCCCCTGGGTCGGCTATGGCTACACCTTC. Translated: CASRPPWVGYGYTF.

V is TRBV7-8 and J is TRBJ2-7, with D perhaps TRBD2 (6 bases). The V and J ends lost 3 bases and 4 bases respectively, with 16 bases between them. The V gene's germline CDR1 is SGHVS and CDR2 FQNEAQ. The CDR3 length is 15 residues. The CDR3 here is CASSFRVGEEYEQYF. The CDR3 DNA is TGTGCCAGCAGCTTTCGGGTAGGGGAGGAGTACGAGCAGTACTTC.

The chain joins TRBV27 to TRBJ2-6; TRBD2 matches 12 bases. The length of the CDR3 is 18 residues. Trimming at V came to 3 bases and at J to 1 base, leaving 4 bases not matched to a gene. Germline values: CDR1 MNHEY, CDR2 SMNVEV (reference sequence). CDR3 DNA: TGTGCCAGCAGTTTCCTGACTAGCGGGAGTTCTGGGGCCAACGTCCTGACTTTC. Translated, it gives CASSFLTSGSSGANVLTF.